The present T cell receptor beta chain was sequenced within a study of T cells and Merkel cell carcinoma outcomes (dated by TCRdb to 2018 to 2020). At the level of the whole study: The tumor T-cell repertoire, together with T-cell density, was examined as a predictor of clinical outcome in patients with Merkel cell carcinoma. The paper as a whole reports these results and caveats: The combination of T-cell repertoire features and T-cell density was reported to predict clinical outcomes in patients with Merkel cell carcinoma.

Trimming accounts for 6 bases at V and 7 bases at J, while the number of junction bases matched to no gene is 11. The germline V gene supplies CDR1 SQVTM and CDR2 ANQGSEA. Its CDR3 holds 13 amino acids, cysteine through phenylalanine. Only CDR3 DNA is held: 39 bases, read in frame from base 1. Turning to this clone: The target of this receptor is not known. Base qualities are not provided; no much larger clone lies one nucleotide away.

The samples were taken from patients with Merkel cell carcinoma. To prepare the library, the immunoSEQ multiplex PCR assay was applied. Entries here come from immuneACCESS through TCRdb and include only in-frame sequences with V and J called. Some clones fail to appear in such tables; in the studies checked, an unresolved V gene covers under half of the shortfall, and the cause of the remainder is unknown. The sample records over a thousand clones, approximately 89% of which are singletons. Clones ranked in the top ten supply 3.5% to 5% of the sample. This chain joins TRBV29-1 to TRBJ2-7; 8 bases in the junction line up with TRBD1. This clonotype was sampled from a human donor with Merkel cell carcinoma. Input material: tumor tissue from Merkel cell carcinoma. The DNA sequence is as follows: TGCAGCGTCAAAGGACAGGGCCGGGGAGAGCAGTACTTC. Its coded protein is CSVKGQGRGEQYF.